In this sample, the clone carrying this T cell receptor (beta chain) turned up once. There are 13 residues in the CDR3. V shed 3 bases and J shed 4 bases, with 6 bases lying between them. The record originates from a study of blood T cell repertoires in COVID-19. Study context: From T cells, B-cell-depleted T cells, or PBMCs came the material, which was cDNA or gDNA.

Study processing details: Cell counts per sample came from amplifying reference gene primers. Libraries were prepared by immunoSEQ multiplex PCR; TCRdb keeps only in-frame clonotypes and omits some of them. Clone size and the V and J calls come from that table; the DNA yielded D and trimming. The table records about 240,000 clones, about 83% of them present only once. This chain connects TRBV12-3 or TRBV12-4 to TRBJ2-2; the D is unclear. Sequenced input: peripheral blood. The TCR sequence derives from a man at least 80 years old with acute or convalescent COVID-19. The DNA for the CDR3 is TGTGCCAGCAGTTTGAGGTCCACCGGGGAGCTGTTTTTT. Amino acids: CASSLRSTGELFF.